Presented here are 20 T cell receptor beta chains from one specimen sequenced in a study of cytomegalovirus exposure and HLA in healthy donors. Clones were sequenced by immunoSEQ multiplex PCR, and TCRdb holds only the in-frame ones, with some missing. This sample carries 70,000 to 75,000 clones, about 93% of them seen once, and the ten largest clones take about 1.9%. The source material was PBMCs. These TCRs come from a woman younger than 35 in good health and CMV-seropositive.

In nucleotides, the CDR3 is TGTGCCAGCAGCTTACCCGCGTCGGTCGGGGAGCTGTTTTTT. This codes for CASSLPASVGELFF. The chain is built from TRBV7-9 and TRBJ2-2; no clear D. The length of the CDR3 is 14 residues. Deletions cut 2 bases from V and 7 bases from J, with 11 bases between. Germline values: CDR1 SEHNR, CDR2 FQNEAQ (reference sequence).

V is TRBV27 and J is TRBJ1-1; TRBD1 might be the D (6 bases). Trimming took 4 bases from V and 1 from J, leaving 13 bases between them. The CDR3 is 15 residues long. Germline V CDR1 and CDR2: MNHEY, SMNVEV (reference sequence). CDR3 amino acids: CASSSGGAANTEAFF. The CDR3 region has the DNA TGTGCCAGCAGTTCGGGGGGCGCCGCGAACACTGAAGCTTTCTTT.

This sequence joins TRBV27 and TRBJ2-7, with D maybe TRBD2 (5 bases). Trimming removed 4 bases at V and 2 bases at J, with 12 bases between. Germline V gives CDR1 MNHEY, CDR2 SMNVEV (reference sequence). The CDR3 has 14 residues. CDR3 region: CASSSTGSTYEQYF. The CDR3, as DNA: TGTGCCAGCAGTTCGACGGGAAGCACCTACGAGCAGTACTTC.

The chain links TRBV5-1 to TRBJ2-3, with 9 bases matching TRBD1. Germline V CDR1 and CDR2: SGHRS, YFSETQ. This CDR3 has 14 residues. J was trimmed by 3 bases and V by 4 bases; bases with no gene match: 3. CDR3 loop: CASSKGQGTDTQYF. DNA for the CDR3: TGCGCCAGCAGCAAAGGACAGGGGACAGATACGCAGTATTTT.

This chain joins TRBV20-1 and TRBJ1-1; the D is unclear. V was clipped by 5 bases and J by 8 bases, with 12 bases between them. The CDR3 contains 11 residues. CDR1 DFQATT and CDR2 SNEGSKA come from the germline V gene (reference sequence). The CDR3 loop is CSALQVREAFF. DNA of the CDR3: TGCAGTGCTCTCCAGGTGAGAGAAGCTTTCTTT.

A few counts support this clone. The genes are TRBV5-1 and TRBJ2-5; TRBD2 aligns across 7 bases. Germline V CDR1 and CDR2: SGHRS, YFSETQ. The CDR3 runs 14 residues. The ends lost 5 bases at V and 5 bases at J; junction bases unmatched: 9. The CDR3 region has the DNA TGCGCCAGCAGTGGCGGGGGAGGTTTGGAGACCCAGTACTTC. Translation: CASSGGGGLETQYF.

The chain is built from TRBV2 and TRBJ1-4; D gene unclear. V was pared by 3 bases and J by 0 bases, with 8 bases between. From germline, CDR1 is SNHLY and CDR2 FYNNEI. This CDR3 comprises 15 residues. The CDR3 DNA reads as TGTGCCAGCAGTGACACGGGAGCAACTAATGAAAAACTGTTTTTT. Translation gives CASSDTGATNEKLFF.

This chain connects TRBV5-1 to TRBJ2-3, with D perhaps matching TRBD2 (7 bases). Trimming pared 5 bases from V and 9 bases from J, leaving 10 bases between. Germline V gene data show CDR1 as SGHRS and CDR2 as YFSETQ. The CDR3 is 11 residues long. CDR3 bases: TGCGCCAGCAGTGCGGGGGCCACGCAGTATTTT. Its translation is CASSAGATQYF.

The chain recombines TRBV4-2 with TRBJ1-1, with D unclear. The CDR3 sequence is 13 residues long. Deletions cut 3 bases from V and 6 bases from J, with 11 bases between. Germline loops: CDR1 LGHNA, CDR2 YNFKEQ. This CDR3 is CASSHQTQAEAFF. The DNA for the CDR3 is TGTGCCAGCAGCCACCAGACCCAGGCTGAAGCTTTCTTT.

This CDR3 is CASSPRQSSYEQYF. The CDR3 DNA reads TGCGCCAGCAGCCCCCGACAGAGCTCCTACGAGCAGTACTTC. The chain uses TRBV4-1 and TRBJ2-7; TRBD1 is a possible D gene (5 bases). V gave up 4 bases and J gave up 0 bases, with 10 bases separating them. This CDR3 has 14 amino acids. The germline V gene encodes CDR1 MGHRA and CDR2 YSYEKL.

Here the CDR3 reads CASSLGASGNTDTQYF. As DNA, the CDR3 is TGCGCCAGCAGCTTGGGGGCTAGCGGGAACACAGATACGCAGTATTTT. The gene calls are TRBV5-1 and TRBJ2-3; TRBD2 aligns across 9 bases. CDR1 is SGHRS, CDR2 YFSETQ, per germline. V lost 0 bases and J lost 2; bases outside the gene matches: 4. The CDR3 is made up of 16 amino acids.

The chain uses TRBV6-5 and TRBJ2-7, with 10 bases fitting TRBD1. V was clipped by 2 bases and J by 4 bases; unmatched bases: 5. Per the germline V gene, CDR1 is MNHEY and CDR2 is SVGAGI. CDR3 size: 15 residues. The CDR3 DNA follows: TGTGCCAGCAGTTACCGGGACAGGGGACTATACGAGCAGTACTTC. This encodes CASSYRDRGLYEQYF.

This chain links TRBV27 with TRBJ2-1; D unclear. Looked up from germline, CDR1 is MNHEY and CDR2 is SMNVEV (reference sequence). V was shortened by 6 bases and J by 0 bases, with 12 bases between the two germline ends. The CDR3 is 15 amino acids. The CDR3 is CASSRDFYSYNEQFF. For the CDR3, the DNA is TGTGCCAGCAGCCGCGATTTCTACTCCTACAATGAGCAGTTCTTC.

This clone was found once. The chain carries TRBV19 and TRBJ1-2, with 7 bases aligning to TRBD1. Trimming cost V 6 bases and J 6 bases; bases outside gene matches: 7. Germline V gene sequence: CDR1 LNHDA, CDR2 SQIVND (reference sequence). This CDR3 has 13 amino acids. The CDR3 here is CASSPGGMNGYTF. In DNA form, the CDR3 reads TGTGCCAGTAGCCCAGGGGGAATGAATGGCTACACCTTC.

The rearrangement links TRBV6-1 to TRBJ1-5, with 10 bases identical to TRBD1. CDR1 is MNHNS and CDR2 is SASEGT in the germline V gene. The V gene end was trimmed by 6 bases and the J gene end by 7 bases; junction bases not matched to a gene: 9. The CDR3 loop spans 15 amino acids. DNA for the CDR3: TGTGCCAGCAGCCCAGGGACAGGGGCCCGCCAGCCCCAGCATTTT. Its translation is CASSPGTGARQPQHF.

This clone appeared a single time. The chain couples TRBV7-6 to TRBJ1-2, with 7 bases matching TRBD1. The length of the CDR3 is 16 residues. From germline, CDR1 is SGHVS and CDR2 FNYEAQ. With V trimmed by 4 bases and J by 5 bases, 13 bases remained unmatched. CDR3 sequence: CASSSYPGGSRYGYTF. CDR3 DNA: TGTGCCAGCAGCTCTTACCCAGGGGGTAGTCGTTATGGCTACACCTTC.

The chain joins TRBV6-6 to TRBJ2-2; possibly TRBD2 for D (5 bases). Germline CDR1 and CDR2: MNHNY and SVGAGI (reference sequence). The V end was cut by 6 bases, the J end by 6 bases, with 11 bases between. The CDR3 loop spans 13 amino acids. The CDR3 sequence is CASRIGGPGELFF. In DNA, the CDR3 is TGTGCCAGCAGGATCGGAGGCCCCGGGGAGCTGTTTTTT.

The J gene is TRBJ1-1, the V gene TRBV4-1; 11 nucleotides match TRBD1. V shed 5 bases, J shed 4 bases, and the junction held 3 bases outside the gene matches. The CDR3 length is 14 residues. Per germline, CDR1 MGHRA and CDR2 YSYEKL. As DNA, the CDR3 is TGCGCCAGCAGCACAGGGACAGGGGGCACTGAAGCTTTCTTT. This codes for CASSTGTGGTEAFF.

The V and J genes are TRBV4-1 and TRBJ2-1, with 16 bases that match TRBD2. The V gene's germline CDR1 is MGHRA and CDR2 YSYEKL. The CDR3 length is 18 residues. Trimming took 6 bases from V and 1 from J; bases not matched to a gene: 6. CDR3 bases: TGCGCCAGCAGGGGACTAGCGGGAGGGCCGGTTTCCTACAATGAGCAGTTCTTC. Amino acids: CASRGLAGGPVSYNEQFF.

The chain joins TRBV11-3 to TRBJ2-4; possibly TRBD2 for D (5 bases). The germline CDR1 and CDR2 sequences are SGHNT and YENEEA. This CDR3 comprises 15 residues. The germline V and J ends were trimmed by 1 base and 9 bases, with 16 bases remaining between them. CDR3 loop: CASSLGADSEGIQYF. The CDR3 DNA reads TGTGCCAGCAGCTTAGGGGCCGACTCCGAGGGCATTCAGTACTTC.